These T cell receptor beta chains were read from a single sample in a study of T cell repertoires in cytomegalovirus infection. TCRdb processed the reads anew with MiXCR; each CDR3 protein has one entry. Counted here are about 150,000 distinct CDR3 sequences, 20% to 25% occurring once; the ten biggest clones make up roughly 9.7%. The sample taken for sequencing was PBMCs. These receptors all come from a human donor in good health (CMV status not recorded). Some clones in this sample may be carry-over from other donors' samples. Both conserved end residues are part of each CDR3. A D gene is named only where the DNA matches it firmly. Only some rows state a clone size, as once, few, many or a class for expanded clones.

D gene: TRBD2; V gene: TRBV7-3; J gene: TRBJ2-2; clone size: few; CDR3 DNA: TGTGCCAGCAGCTTAGAGGGAGGACTAGCGGGAGCGAACACCGGGGAGCTGTTTTTT; CDR3 protein: CASSLEGGLAGANTGELFF
D gene: .; V gene: TRBV4-2; J gene: TRBJ1-1; clone size: many; CDR3 DNA: TGTGCCAGCAGCCAAGATTCAGGGGACTGGGAGGTGACTGAAGCTTTCTTT; CDR3 protein: CASSQDSGDWEVTEAFF
D gene: .; V gene: TRBV20-1; J gene: TRBJ2-4; clone size: .; CDR3 DNA: TGCAGTGCGCAAAAGGATGTCGACATTCAGTACTTC; CDR3 protein: CSAQKDVDIQYF
D gene: .; V gene: TRBV14; J gene: TRBJ2-1; clone size: .; CDR3 DNA: TGTGCCAGCAGCCAAGAACTAGTAGTCGTTGGCAATGAGCAGTTCTTC; CDR3 protein: CASSQELVVVGNEQFF
D gene: .; V gene: TRBV7-8; J gene: TRBJ1-6; clone size: many; CDR3 DNA: TGTGCCAGCAGTTCCCCAGGGATCACTAATTCACCCCTCCACTTT; CDR3 protein: CASSSPGITNSPLHF
D gene: .; V gene: TRBV5-1; J gene: TRBJ2-7; clone size: .; CDR3 DNA: TGCGCCAGCAGCTTCGAGGACAAGAACTACGAGCAGTACTTC; CDR3 protein: CASSFEDKNYEQYF
D gene: TRBD2; V gene: TRBV7-6; J gene: TRBJ2-7; clone size: many; CDR3 DNA: TGTGCCAGCAGCTTAGCGGGACTAGCCGGCGAGCAGTACTTC; CDR3 protein: CASSLAGLAGEQYF
D gene: .; V gene: TRBV20-1; J gene: TRBJ1-1; clone size: .; CDR3 DNA: TGCAGTGCTAGATACCCGGGGGCGGGCGTCACTGAAGCTTTCTTT; CDR3 protein: CSARYPGAGVTEAFF
D gene: TRBD1; V gene: TRBV7-2; J gene: TRBJ2-5; clone size: many; CDR3 DNA: TGTGCCAGCAGCGCGGACAGGGGGAAAGAGACCCAGTACTTC; CDR3 protein: CASSADRGKETQYF
D gene: .; V gene: TRBV6-5; J gene: TRBJ2-2; clone size: .; CDR3 DNA: TGTGCCAGCAGTCACGGTGGGGGCCCTACCGGGGAGCTGTTTTTT; CDR3 protein: CASSHGGGPTGELFF
D gene: .; V gene: TRBV7-2; J gene: TRBJ2-5; clone size: many; CDR3 DNA: TGTGCCAGCAGCCGTGGGGGGCAAGAGACCCAGTACTTC; CDR3 protein: CASSRGGQETQYF
D gene: TRBD2; V gene: TRBV7-6; J gene: TRBJ2-2; clone size: .; CDR3 DNA: TGTGCCAGCAGCTTAGGGCTAGCGGGATCGTTCCCCGGGGAGCTGTTTTTT; CDR3 protein: CASSLGLAGSFPGELFF
D gene: .; V gene: TRBV12-3/TRBV12-4; J gene: TRBJ2-7; clone size: many; CDR3 DNA: TGTGCCAGCAGCCTAGGGGTGGGGCGCGCCTACGAGCAGTACTTC; CDR3 protein: CASSLGVGRAYEQYF
D gene: .; V gene: TRBV29-1; J gene: TRBJ2-3; clone size: .; CDR3 DNA: TGCAGCGGGTCCGAAAGGGGACCAGATACGCAGTATTTT; CDR3 protein: CSGSERGPDTQYF
D gene: .; V gene: TRBV20-1; J gene: TRBJ2-1; clone size: .; CDR3 DNA: TGCAGTGCTTCAGTACGGGGGAACCACAATGAGCAGTTCTTC; CDR3 protein: CSASVRGNHNEQFF
D gene: .; V gene: TRBV7-2; J gene: TRBJ2-2; clone size: medium-sized; CDR3 DNA: TGTGCCAGCAGCTTTCCCCGGGGAGAGTGGACCGGGGAGCTGTTTTTT; CDR3 protein: CASSFPRGEWTGELFF
D gene: TRBD2; V gene: TRBV5-1; J gene: TRBJ2-5; clone size: few; CDR3 DNA: TGCGCCAGCAGGTCAGCGGGAGTGGGGCAAGAGACCCAGTACTTC; CDR3 protein: CASRSAGVGQETQYF
D gene: .; V gene: TRBV6-1; J gene: TRBJ1-2; clone size: .; CDR3 DNA: TGTGCCAGCAGCTCGACAAACAACTATGGCTACACCTTC; CDR3 protein: CASSSTNNYGYTF
D gene: TRBD1; V gene: TRBV7-9; J gene: TRBJ1-5; clone size: .; CDR3 DNA: TGTGCCAGCAGCTTGGGGGACAGAGATAGCGATCAGCCCCAGCATTTC; CDR3 protein: CASSLGDRDSDQPQHF
D gene: .; V gene: TRBV25-1; J gene: TRBJ1-5; clone size: .; CDR3 DNA: TGTGCCAGCAGTGAAGGATCGGGGGATCAGCCCCAGCATTTT; CDR3 protein: CASSEGSGDQPQHF
D gene: .; V gene: TRBV7-8; J gene: TRBJ2-5; clone size: many; CDR3 DNA: TGTGCCAGCAGCTTAGGAAATCAAGAGACCCAGTACTTC; CDR3 protein: CASSLGNQETQYF
D gene: .; V gene: TRBV28; J gene: TRBJ1-5; clone size: many; CDR3 DNA: TGTGCCAGCAGTTGGGGGTTGGGCAATCAGCCCCAGCATTTT; CDR3 protein: CASSWGLGNQPQHF
D gene: TRBD1; V gene: TRBV28; J gene: TRBJ1-5; clone size: .; CDR3 DNA: TGTGCCAGCAGTGACAGGGCCAATCAGCCCCAGCATTTT; CDR3 protein: CASSDRANQPQHF
D gene: TRBD2; V gene: TRBV7-3; J gene: TRBJ2-6; clone size: .; CDR3 DNA: TGTGCCAGCAGCTTACGGGGGGAGGCTGGGGCCAACGTCCTGACTTTC; CDR3 protein: CASSLRGEAGANVLTF
D gene: .; V gene: TRBV7-2; J gene: TRBJ1-3; clone size: many; CDR3 DNA: TGTGCCAGCAGCTTACCACGGGGCAGGGCGAGCGGAAACACCATATATTTT; CDR3 protein: CASSLPRGRASGNTIYF
D gene: .; V gene: TRBV14; J gene: TRBJ2-1; clone size: many; CDR3 DNA: TGTGCCAGCAGCCAAGAAGTCTCGGCGTACAATGAGCAGTTCTTC; CDR3 protein: CASSQEVSAYNEQFF
D gene: .; V gene: TRBV11-2; J gene: TRBJ1-1; clone size: few; CDR3 DNA: TGTGCCAGCAGCCCATCTTTACCCACTGAAGCTTTCTTT; CDR3 protein: CASSPSLPTEAFF
D gene: .; V gene: TRBV5-5; J gene: TRBJ1-5; clone size: few; CDR3 DNA: TGTGCCAGCAGCTTGGTTCCCGGGGTCGGCAATCAGCCCCAGCATTTT; CDR3 protein: CASSLVPGVGNQPQHF
D gene: .; V gene: TRBV5-1; J gene: TRBJ2-7; clone size: many; CDR3 DNA: TGCGCCAGCAGTAAAAGTATCGACGAGCAGTACTTC; CDR3 protein: CASSKSIDEQYF
D gene: .; V gene: TRBV19; J gene: TRBJ2-3; clone size: few; CDR3 DNA: TGTGCCAGTAAAATGGCGGCGGGATCGGGTAGGACAGATACGCAGTATTTT; CDR3 protein: CASKMAAGSGRTDTQYF
D gene: .; V gene: TRBV6-4; J gene: TRBJ1-6; clone size: .; CDR3 DNA: TGTGCCAGCAGTGACAGGGGGTATAATTCACCCCTCCACTTT; CDR3 protein: CASSDRGYNSPLHF
D gene: .; V gene: TRBV10-3; J gene: TRBJ1-5; clone size: many; CDR3 DNA: TGTGCCATCGGGGGGGGGGTGAGGAGTGGCAATCAGCCCCAGCATTTT; CDR3 protein: CAIGGGVRSGNQPQHF
D gene: TRBD1; V gene: TRBV7-8; J gene: TRBJ1-1; clone size: many; CDR3 DNA: TGTGCCAGCGCCTGGACAGGGTTGAACACTGAAGCTTTCTTT; CDR3 protein: CASAWTGLNTEAFF
D gene: .; V gene: TRBV19; J gene: TRBJ1-4; clone size: few; CDR3 DNA: TGTGCCAGTAGCCGCCTTAAACCGGGTGAAAAACTGTTTTTT; CDR3 protein: CASSRLKPGEKLFF
D gene: TRBD1; V gene: TRBV6-5; J gene: TRBJ1-1; clone size: few; CDR3 DNA: TGTGCCAGCAGTCGGACAGGCGCTGAAGCTTTCTTT; CDR3 protein: CASSRTGAEAFF
D gene: TRBD1; V gene: TRBV2; J gene: TRBJ1-5; clone size: many; CDR3 DNA: TGTGCCAGTCACTTGACAGGGGGAAATCAGCCCCAGCATTTT; CDR3 protein: CASHLTGGNQPQHF
D gene: .; V gene: TRBV7-2; J gene: TRBJ1-2; clone size: few; CDR3 DNA: TGTGCCAGCAGCTTAGCGCTTGGGGGGGCGAGTGGCTACACCTTC; CDR3 protein: CASSLALGGASGYTF
D gene: .; V gene: TRBV15; J gene: TRBJ1-1; clone size: .; CDR3 DNA: TGTGCCACCAGCAGAGAGGAACAAGGGAGGAACACTGAAGCTTTCTTT; CDR3 protein: CATSREEQGRNTEAFF
D gene: .; V gene: TRBV7-9; J gene: TRBJ1-3; clone size: .; CDR3 DNA: TGTGCCAGCAGCTCCCAATTACCTGTCTTCTCTGGAAACACCATATATTTT; CDR3 protein: CASSSQLPVFSGNTIYF
D gene: .; V gene: TRBV6-1; J gene: TRBJ2-7; clone size: few; CDR3 DNA: TGTGCCAGCAGTGAAACCCGGGACGAGCAGTACTTC; CDR3 protein: CASSETRDEQYF
D gene: TRBD1; V gene: TRBV18; J gene: TRBJ1-5; clone size: few; CDR3 DNA: TGTGCCAGCTCACTTGACAGGGCAAATGGCAATCAGCCCCAGCATTTT; CDR3 protein: CASSLDRANGNQPQHF
D gene: .; V gene: TRBV28; J gene: TRBJ1-2; clone size: .; CDR3 DNA: TGTGCCAGCAGTTTAGAAAGGGGGAACTATGGCTACACCTTC; CDR3 protein: CASSLERGNYGYTF
D gene: .; V gene: TRBV12-3/TRBV12-4; J gene: TRBJ2-7; clone size: .; CDR3 DNA: TGTGCCAGCAGTTTAGCGGGGGAATACGAGCAGTACTTC; CDR3 protein: CASSLAGEYEQYF
D gene: .; V gene: TRBV7-2; J gene: TRBJ2-7; clone size: many; CDR3 DNA: TGTGCCAGCAGTCCAACAGACTCCTACGAGCAGTACTTC; CDR3 protein: CASSPTDSYEQYF
D gene: .; V gene: TRBV29-1; J gene: TRBJ1-1; clone size: .; CDR3 DNA: TGCAGCGTTTCGGACGTATTGAACACTGAAGCTTTCTTT; CDR3 protein: CSVSDVLNTEAFF
D gene: .; V gene: TRBV19; J gene: TRBJ2-7; clone size: few; CDR3 DNA: TGTGCCAGTAGTTTGGGCTCCAGATACGAGCAGTACTTC; CDR3 protein: CASSLGSRYEQYF
D gene: .; V gene: TRBV6-5; J gene: TRBJ2-2; clone size: .; CDR3 DNA: TGTGCCAGCAAGGGGCGGGGCGTGGAGCTGTTTTTT; CDR3 protein: CASKGRGVELFF
D gene: TRBD2; V gene: TRBV20-1; J gene: TRBJ2-5; clone size: few; CDR3 DNA: TGCAGTGCTAGCGGGGGGGCCCCAGAGACCCAGTACTTC; CDR3 protein: CSASGGAPETQYF
D gene: TRBD2; V gene: TRBV2; J gene: TRBJ2-7; clone size: .; CDR3 DNA: TGTGCCAGCAGTGAAGATTATACTAGCGGGGACTACGAGCAGTACTTC; CDR3 protein: CASSEDYTSGDYEQYF
D gene: .; V gene: TRBV18; J gene: TRBJ2-5; clone size: few; CDR3 DNA: TGTGCCAGCTCACCACGATTCAGGGAAGAGACCCAGTACTTC; CDR3 protein: CASSPRFREETQYF
D gene: .; V gene: TRBV12-5; J gene: TRBJ1-1; clone size: .; CDR3 DNA: TGTGCTAGTGGTTTGGTAGGGAACACTGAAGCTTTCTTT; CDR3 protein: CASGLVGNTEAFF
D gene: TRBD2; V gene: TRBV6-1; J gene: TRBJ2-7; clone size: .; CDR3 DNA: TGTGCCAGTCGACAGGGAGTTAGCGGGAGGGCCTCTTTAGTTCCTGGTTTC; CDR3 protein: CASRQGVSGRASLVPGF
D gene: TRBD1; V gene: TRBV28; J gene: TRBJ2-1; clone size: .; CDR3 DNA: TGTGCCAGCAGGTACCCTCTAGGGGGACAGGATTACAATGAGCAGTTCTTC; CDR3 protein: CASRYPLGGQDYNEQFF
D gene: .; V gene: TRBV19; J gene: TRBJ2-7; clone size: .; CDR3 DNA: TGTGCCAGTAGTATCTTCGGACAGCCGTCGACCTACGAGCAGTACTTC; CDR3 protein: CASSIFGQPSTYEQYF
D gene: TRBD2; V gene: TRBV7-3; J gene: TRBJ2-1; clone size: few; CDR3 DNA: TGTGCCAGCAGACCTACGACTAGCGGAAGCTACAATGAGCAGTTCTTC; CDR3 protein: CASRPTTSGSYNEQFF